This is a list of T cell receptor beta chains from one sample in a study of blood T cell repertoires in COVID-19. Generated by immunoSEQ multiplex PCR, the TCRdb table keeps only in-frame clones and is missing some. The table has 300,000 to 400,000 clones, around 85% seen once. The sample consisted of PBMCs or T cells enriched from blood (not recorded which). The receptors stem from a woman aged 40 to 50 with acute COVID-19. Both conserved end residues are part of each CDR3. D genes are given only for firm matches. Rows give clone size only sometimes, using once, few, many, or a class for an expanded clone.

CDR3 DNA: TGTGCCAGCTCTAAACAGGGGGCTCGGCAGCGGAATCAGCCCCAGCATTTT; CDR3 protein: CASSKQGARQRNQPQHF; J gene: TRBJ1-5; clone size: few; V gene: TRBV18; D gene: TRBD1
CDR3 DNA: TGTGCCACCAGTGATTTGGAGGTTGGCTACACCTTC; CDR3 protein: CATSDLEVGYTF; J gene: TRBJ1-2; clone size: NA; V gene: TRBV24-1; D gene: NA
CDR3 DNA: TGCAGTGCTAGTCCGCCCCAGTTGTACCAAGAGACCCAGTACTTC; CDR3 protein: CSASPPQLYQETQYF; J gene: TRBJ2-5; clone size: NA; V gene: TRBV20-1; D gene: NA
CDR3 DNA: TGTGCCAGCAAGAACCCGGGACAAGAGACCCAGTACTTC; CDR3 protein: CASKNPGQETQYF; J gene: TRBJ2-5; clone size: NA; V gene: TRBV12-3/TRBV12-4; D gene: NA
CDR3 DNA: TGTGCCAGCAGCTTAGGTAATGGGCGATCGGTCGAAGCTTTCTTT; CDR3 protein: CASSLGNGRSVEAFF; J gene: TRBJ1-1; clone size: NA; V gene: TRBV7-6; D gene: NA
CDR3 DNA: TGTGCCAGCGCTACTAGCGGGAGGTGGGGAGATACGCAGTATTTT; CDR3 protein: CASATSGRWGDTQYF; J gene: TRBJ2-3; clone size: NA; V gene: TRBV6-5; D gene: TRBD2
CDR3 DNA: TGCAGCGCCGGACTAGCGGGTGCTAACACCGGGGAGCTGTTTTTT; CDR3 protein: CSAGLAGANTGELFF; J gene: TRBJ2-2; clone size: NA; V gene: TRBV29-1; D gene: TRBD2
CDR3 DNA: TGTGCCAGCAGTGACATTAGATACACTGAAGCTTTCTTT; CDR3 protein: CASSDIRYTEAFF; J gene: TRBJ1-1; clone size: NA; V gene: TRBV6-2/TRBV6-3; D gene: NA
CDR3 DNA: TGTGCCAGCAGTCCTAAAGGACAGGCGAACACTGAAGCTTTCTTT; CDR3 protein: CASSPKGQANTEAFF; J gene: TRBJ1-1; clone size: once; V gene: TRBV7-9; D gene: TRBD1
CDR3 DNA: TGCAGCGTTACGGGGGGTGTCAATCAGCCCCAGCATTTT; CDR3 protein: CSVTGGVNQPQHF; J gene: TRBJ1-5; clone size: once; V gene: TRBV29-1; D gene: NA
CDR3 DNA: TGTGCCAGCAGGGGACAATCGTTGAACACTGAAGCTTTCTTT; CDR3 protein: CASRGQSLNTEAFF; J gene: TRBJ1-1; clone size: NA; V gene: TRBV6-5; D gene: NA
CDR3 DNA: TGTGCCAGCAGCAGGGGGCCCTCCACAGATACGCAGTATTTT; CDR3 protein: CASSRGPSTDTQYF; J gene: TRBJ2-3; clone size: once; V gene: TRBV6-2/TRBV6-3; D gene: TRBD1
CDR3 DNA: TGTCCTGGGAGCGCACAGGGACAGGTACTCTCTGGGGCCAACGTCCTGACTTTC; CDR3 protein: CPGSAQGQVLSGANVLTF; J gene: TRBJ2-6; clone size: NA; V gene: TRBV22-1; D gene: NA
CDR3 DNA: TGTGCCAGCAGTTATCAAGCACAAGAGACCCAGTACTTC; CDR3 protein: CASSYQAQETQYF; J gene: TRBJ2-5; clone size: NA; V gene: TRBV6-5; D gene: NA
CDR3 DNA: TGTGCCAGCACAACTAGCGGGAGGACAGATACGCAGTATTTT; CDR3 protein: CASTTSGRTDTQYF; J gene: TRBJ2-3; clone size: NA; V gene: TRBV28; D gene: TRBD2
CDR3 DNA: TGCGCCAGCAGCCAAGATGTGGCGGGGGTCCACAATGAGCAGTTCTTC; CDR3 protein: CASSQDVAGVHNEQFF; J gene: TRBJ2-1; clone size: once; V gene: TRBV4-3; D gene: TRBD2